This T cell receptor (beta chain) appears in the sequencing data of a study of human T cells and chemical hapten exposure. The study, taken as a whole, reports: Sensitizing with DPC caused no change in TCRs above 1 in 1000 frequency. Expanded TCRs were compared with controls, and the expanded TCRs formed significantly more large CDR3 similarity clusters.

This clonotype has a count of ten or more. Its antigen remains unknown. Time point: patch test 1, 2 weeks after DPC sensitization. Treatment denoted: therapeutic diphenylcyclopropenone sensitization with weekly scalp DPC. Total RNA was extracted from unfractionated whole blood. The CDR3 has 12 amino acids. Germline V gene lookup returns CDR1 DFQATT and CDR2 SNEGSKA (reference sequence). Each CDR3 protein gets one entry after TCRdb re-called the RACE reads with MiXCR. The sample has 42,000 or so distinct CDR3 sequences, over 3.5% seen once. This specimen was whole blood, taken in connection with sensitization to the hapten diphenylcyclopropenone (DPC). The sequence derives from a man aged 45-65 years with alopecia areata. Some clones in this sample may be carry-over from other donors' samples. V gene TRBV20-1 combines with J gene TRBJ2-7, with 7 bases identical to TRBD1. CDR3 protein: CSKTGEGYEQYF. The CDR3, as DNA: TGCAGCAAAACAGGGGAAGGGTACGAGCAGTACTTC.